Listed here is a single TCR beta chain. What it binds is unknown. The data were taken from a study of T cell repertoires in cytomegalovirus infection. Study-level information: Evidence of both CMV infection and a matching HLA type came from public TCR beta signatures.

Each CDR3 protein gets one entry after TCRdb re-called the reads with MiXCR. This sample has about 890,000 distinct CDR3 sequences, with roughly 31% found just once. The study, taken as a whole, reports: Frequencies of public TCR beta families were cumulated, and this identified carriers of CMV plus the relevant HLA. In two of eight donors, the top clonotype was HLA-C-restricted CMV-specific.

V was cut by 1 base and J by 0 bases, with 6 bases left in between. The germline V gene has CDR1 MGHRA and CDR2 YSYEKL. This CDR3 comprises 14 residues. The input for sequencing was cultured CD8+ T cells from PBMCs, taken from culture after CMV antigen stimulation. This sequence joins TRBV4-1 and TRBJ1-2; unclear D gene. The sequence was obtained from a human donor in good health (CMV status not recorded). Some clones in this sample may be carry-over from other donors' samples. CDR3 bases: TGCGCCAGCAGCCAAGCCGTTACTAACTATGGCTACACCTTC. Amino acid sequence: CASSQAVTNYGYTF.